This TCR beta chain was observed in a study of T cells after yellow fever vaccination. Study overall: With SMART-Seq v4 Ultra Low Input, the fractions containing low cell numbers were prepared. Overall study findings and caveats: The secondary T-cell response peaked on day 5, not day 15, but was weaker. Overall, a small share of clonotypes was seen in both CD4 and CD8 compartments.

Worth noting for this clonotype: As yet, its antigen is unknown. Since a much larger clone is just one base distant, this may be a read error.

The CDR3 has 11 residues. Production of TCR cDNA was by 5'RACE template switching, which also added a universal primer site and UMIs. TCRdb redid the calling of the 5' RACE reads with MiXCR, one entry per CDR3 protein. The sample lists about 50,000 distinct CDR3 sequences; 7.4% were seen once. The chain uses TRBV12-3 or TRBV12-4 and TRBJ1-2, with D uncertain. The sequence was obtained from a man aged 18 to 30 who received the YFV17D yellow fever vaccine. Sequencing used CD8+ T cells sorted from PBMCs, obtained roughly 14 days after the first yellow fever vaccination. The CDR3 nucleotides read TGTGTCAGCATAGGGAGCTATGGCTACACCTTC. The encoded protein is CVSIGSYGYTF.